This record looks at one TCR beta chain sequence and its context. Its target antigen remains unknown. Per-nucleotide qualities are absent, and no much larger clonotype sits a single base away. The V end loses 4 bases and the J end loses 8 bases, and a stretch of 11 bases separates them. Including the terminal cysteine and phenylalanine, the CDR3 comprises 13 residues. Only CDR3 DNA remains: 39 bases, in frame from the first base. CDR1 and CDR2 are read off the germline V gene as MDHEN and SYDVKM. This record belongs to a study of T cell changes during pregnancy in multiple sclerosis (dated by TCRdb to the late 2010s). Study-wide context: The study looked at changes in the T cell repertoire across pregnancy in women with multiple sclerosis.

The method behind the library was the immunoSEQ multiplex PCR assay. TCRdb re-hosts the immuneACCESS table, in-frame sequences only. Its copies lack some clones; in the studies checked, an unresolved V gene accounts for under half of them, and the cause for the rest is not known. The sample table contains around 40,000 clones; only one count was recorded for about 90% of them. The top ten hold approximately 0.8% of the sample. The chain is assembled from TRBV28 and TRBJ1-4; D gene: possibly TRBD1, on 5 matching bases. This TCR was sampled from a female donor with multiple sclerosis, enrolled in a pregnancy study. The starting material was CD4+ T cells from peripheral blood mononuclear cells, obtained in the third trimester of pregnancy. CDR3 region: CASSSGDGEKLFF. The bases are TGTGCCAGCAGTTCGGGGGATGGCGAAAAACTGTTTTTT.